The T cell receptor beta chain described here comes from a study of blood T cell repertoires in COVID-19. Study overall: Material from acute and convalescent COVID-19 was sourced from the United States, Italy and Spain.

This clone appeared once. Germline V gene sequence: CDR1 LGHDT, CDR2 YNNKEL (reference sequence). V lost 0 bases, J lost 5 bases, and 6 bases stayed unmatched. The CDR3 is made up of 16 amino acids. TCRdb's copy holds only in-frame clones and misses some; the assay was immunoSEQ multiplex PCR. This sample yields approximately 120,000 clones, of which roughly 74% are seen a single time; 5.5% to 7.5% belongs to the top ten. Seattle-derived patients entered the study during active infection and were followed longitudinally. The V gene is TRBV3-1 (or the pseudogene TRBV3-2), the J gene TRBJ2-2, with 7 bases identical to TRBD2. This sequence was found in a man aged 80 or over with COVID-19, enrolled during active disease. Input material: peripheral blood. CDR3 protein: CASSQETGGWTGELFF. The CDR3 DNA reads TGTGCCAGCAGCCAAGAAACGGGAGGTTGGACCGGGGAGCTGTTTTTT.